This TCR beta chain emerged from a study of spatial heterogeneity in lung cancer (dated by TCRdb to about 2019). With regard to the full study: More beta-chain than alpha-chain transcripts were consistently detected, likely reflecting higher beta-chain transcript abundance. Nonsynonymous mutation counts, determined by whole-exome sequencing of tumor tissue, were related to features of the TCR repertoire. In the raw uncorrected reads, each unique combination of TCR and UMI appeared on average more than ten times. The study quantitatively compared TCR alpha and beta repertoires across multiple tumor regions, matched nontumor lung and blood in non-small cell lung cancer. At surgery, both alpha and beta chains were TCR-sequenced in fewer than 250 tumor regions, approximately 64 matched nontumor lung samples and a few dozen PBMC samples.

Here is what the overall study found, with its caveats: Ubiquitous expanded tumor TCRs showed up in blood more often at tumor resection than at routine follow-up. Additional single-cell paired TCR alpha and beta sequencing was considered necessary to confirm, at a functional level, the hypothesis that regional TCRs recognize regional mutations.

This clonotype has at least ten counts. Its binding antigen is unknown. No much larger clonotype is one base removed from it; base qualities were not supplied. Ends trimmed: V by 5 bases, J by 4 bases; bases unmatched to a gene: 10. CDR1 SGHTA and CDR2 FQGTGA are derived from the germline V gene. The CDR3 runs 16 amino acids, cysteine and phenylalanine included. Only the CDR3 part of the read is kept: 48 bases, read in frame from the first base. The library was produced with 5' RACE. Sequenced using a NextSeq 500. To allow correction of PCR and sequencing errors, the TCR library protocol tagged every TCR cDNA molecule with a unique molecular identifier. The paper's data handling went like this. TCR identification, UMI-based error correction and CDR3 extraction were all carried out with Decombinator tools. Expanded TCRs were defined as those above a frequency of 2 per 1,000, corresponding to the top 1% of the tumor frequency distribution. Renyi diversity was calculated using the R vegan package after each repertoire was subsampled 100 times to 5,000 TCRs. To build CDR3 similarity networks, amino acid triplet string-kernel similarity was used, and CDR3s were connected when their pairwise similarity was above 0.82. The raw public reads went through TCRdb reprocessing: fastp at Q25, MiXCR clone calling, in-frame beta chains kept. Duplicate CDR3 protein sequences are folded into a single record with the most common DNA and genes. TCRdb's processing, not the authors', yielded these V and J calls. Here the sample has under 20,000 distinct CDR3 sequences; around a fifth occur a single time. Over 11% of the sample goes to the ten largest clones.

The sample's time point label, decoded: sample taken at primary tumor resection. TCR sequencing used whole RNA extracted from tumor and nontumor lung tissue, or from cryopreserved PBMC samples, without cell sorting. Samples were obtained from about 75 patients with early-stage, untreated non-small cell lung cancer from the lung TRACERx cohort. A patient was chosen for TCR sequencing only when enough RNA was available from at least two tumor regions. The material was PBMCs, obtained at surgery. The sequence came from a male donor with early-stage non-small cell lung cancer. The rearrangement combines TRBV7-3 with TRBJ2-5; 10 bases in the middle match TRBD2. The CDR3 protein sequence reads: CASSPDGTSVSETQYF. The DNA sequence is given as TGTGCCAGCAGCCCCGATGGGACTAGCGTATCAGAGACCCAGTACTTC.